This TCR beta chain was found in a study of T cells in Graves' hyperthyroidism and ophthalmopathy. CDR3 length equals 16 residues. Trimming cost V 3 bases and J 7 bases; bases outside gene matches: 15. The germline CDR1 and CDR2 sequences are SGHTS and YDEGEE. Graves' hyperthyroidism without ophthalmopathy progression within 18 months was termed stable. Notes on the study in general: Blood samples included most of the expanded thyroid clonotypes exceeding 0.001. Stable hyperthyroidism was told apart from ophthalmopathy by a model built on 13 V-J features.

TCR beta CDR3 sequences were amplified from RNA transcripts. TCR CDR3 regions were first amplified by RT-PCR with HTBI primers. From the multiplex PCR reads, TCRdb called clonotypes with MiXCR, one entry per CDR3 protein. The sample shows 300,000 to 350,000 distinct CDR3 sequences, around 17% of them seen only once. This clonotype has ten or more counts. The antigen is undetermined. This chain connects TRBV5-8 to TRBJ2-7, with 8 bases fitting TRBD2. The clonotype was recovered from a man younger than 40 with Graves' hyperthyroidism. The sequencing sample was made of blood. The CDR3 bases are TGTGCCAGCAGCTCCGGGACTAGTCTCGGGGTGGGGGAGCAGTACTTC. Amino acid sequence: CASSSGTSLGVGEQYF.